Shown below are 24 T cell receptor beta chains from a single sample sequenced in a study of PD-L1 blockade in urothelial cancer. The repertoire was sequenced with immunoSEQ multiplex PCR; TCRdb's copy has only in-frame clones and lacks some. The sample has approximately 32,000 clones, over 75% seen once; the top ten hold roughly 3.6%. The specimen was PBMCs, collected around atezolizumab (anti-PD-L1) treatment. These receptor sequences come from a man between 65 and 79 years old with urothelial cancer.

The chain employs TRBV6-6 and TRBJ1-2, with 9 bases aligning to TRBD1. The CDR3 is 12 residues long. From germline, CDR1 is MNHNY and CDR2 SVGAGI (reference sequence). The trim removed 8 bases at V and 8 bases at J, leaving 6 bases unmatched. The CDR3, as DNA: TGTGCCAGCGCACAGGGGGCTGTAGGCTACACCTTC. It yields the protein CASAQGAVGYTF.

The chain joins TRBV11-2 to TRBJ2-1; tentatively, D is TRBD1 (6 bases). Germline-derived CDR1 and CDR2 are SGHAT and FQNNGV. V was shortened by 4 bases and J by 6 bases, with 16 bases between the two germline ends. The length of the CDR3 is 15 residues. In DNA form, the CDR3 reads TGTGCCAGCAGCTCTAAACCGGACAGACCCAATGAGCAGTTCTTC. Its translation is CASSSKPDRPNEQFF.

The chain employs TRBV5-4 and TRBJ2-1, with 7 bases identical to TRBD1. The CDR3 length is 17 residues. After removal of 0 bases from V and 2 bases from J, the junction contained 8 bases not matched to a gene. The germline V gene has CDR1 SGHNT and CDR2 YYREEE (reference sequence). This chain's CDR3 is CASSLVGGGPAYNEQFF. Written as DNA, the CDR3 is TGTGCCAGCAGCTTGGTAGGGGGCGGACCCGCCTACAATGAGCAGTTCTTC.

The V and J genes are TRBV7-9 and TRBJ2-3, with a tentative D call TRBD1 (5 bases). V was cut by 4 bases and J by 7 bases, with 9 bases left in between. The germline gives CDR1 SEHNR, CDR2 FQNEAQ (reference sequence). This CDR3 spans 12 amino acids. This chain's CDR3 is CASSSDSYTQYF. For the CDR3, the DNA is TGTGCCAGCAGCTCAGACAGCTATACGCAGTATTTT.

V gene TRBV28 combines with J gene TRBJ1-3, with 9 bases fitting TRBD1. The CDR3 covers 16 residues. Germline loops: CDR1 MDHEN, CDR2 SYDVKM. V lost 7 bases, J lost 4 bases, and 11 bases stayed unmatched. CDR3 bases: TGTGCCAGCACCCCCCTACAGGGGGCGCGGGGAAACACCATATATTTT. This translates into CASTPLQGARGNTIYF.

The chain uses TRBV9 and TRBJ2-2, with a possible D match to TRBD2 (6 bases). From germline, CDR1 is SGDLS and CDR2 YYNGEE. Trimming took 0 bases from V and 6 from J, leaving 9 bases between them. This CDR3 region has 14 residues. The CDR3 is CASSVAGDAGELFF. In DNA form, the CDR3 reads TGTGCCAGCAGCGTAGCGGGAGACGCCGGGGAGCTGTTTTTT.

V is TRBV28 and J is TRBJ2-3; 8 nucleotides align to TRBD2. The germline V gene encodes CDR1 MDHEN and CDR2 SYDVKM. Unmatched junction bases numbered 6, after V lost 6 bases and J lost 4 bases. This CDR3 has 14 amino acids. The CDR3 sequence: CASSPGGPPDTQYF. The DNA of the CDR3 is TGTGCCAGCAGCCCGGGGGGGCCCCCAGATACGCAGTATTTT.

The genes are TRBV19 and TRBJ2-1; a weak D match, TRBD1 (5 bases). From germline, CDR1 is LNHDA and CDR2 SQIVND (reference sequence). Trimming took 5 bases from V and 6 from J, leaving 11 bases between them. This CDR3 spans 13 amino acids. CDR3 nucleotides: TGTGCCAGTAGTGGGGCTCGGCCCAATGAGCAGTTCTTC. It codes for CASSGARPNEQFF.

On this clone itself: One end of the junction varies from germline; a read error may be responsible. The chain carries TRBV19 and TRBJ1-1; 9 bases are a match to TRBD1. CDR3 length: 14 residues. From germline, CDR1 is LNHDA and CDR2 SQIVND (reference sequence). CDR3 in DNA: TGTGCCAGTACTATACAGGGGGCCTTGGATGAAGCTTTCTTT. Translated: CASTIQGALDEAFF.

CDR3 DNA sequence: TGCGCCAGCAGCCAAGATTTTGGCCAACGCTATGGCTACACCTTC. Amino acid sequence: CASSQDFGQRYGYTF. The V and J genes are TRBV4-3 and TRBJ1-2; no firm D call. Germline lookup yields CDR1 LGHNA and CDR2 YSLEER. This CDR3 spans 15 amino acids. Trimming cost V 0 bases and J 4 bases, with 12 bases left between them.

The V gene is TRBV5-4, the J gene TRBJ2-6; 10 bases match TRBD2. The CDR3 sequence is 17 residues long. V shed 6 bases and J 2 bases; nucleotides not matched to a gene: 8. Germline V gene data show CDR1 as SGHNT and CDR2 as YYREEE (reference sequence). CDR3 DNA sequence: TGTGCCAGCACTCAACTAGCGGGAAAGGCTGGGGCCAACGTCCTGACTTTC. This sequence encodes CASTQLAGKAGANVLTF. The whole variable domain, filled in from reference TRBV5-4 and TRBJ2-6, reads ETGVTQSPTHLIKTRGQQVTLRCSSQSGHNTVSWYQQALGQGPQFIFQYYREEENGRGNFPPRFSGLQFPNYSSELNVNALELDDSALYLCASTQLAGKAGANVLTFGAGSRLTVL.

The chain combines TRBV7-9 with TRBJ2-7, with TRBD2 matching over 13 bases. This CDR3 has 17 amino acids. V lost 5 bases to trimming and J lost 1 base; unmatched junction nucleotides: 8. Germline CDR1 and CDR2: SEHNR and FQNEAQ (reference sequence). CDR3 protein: CASSRGTSGAQSYEQYF. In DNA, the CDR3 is TGTGCCAGCAGCCGCGGGACTAGCGGGGCTCAGTCCTACGAGCAGTACTTC.

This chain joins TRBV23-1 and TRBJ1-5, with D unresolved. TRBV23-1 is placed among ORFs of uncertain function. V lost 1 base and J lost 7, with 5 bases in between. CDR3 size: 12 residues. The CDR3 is CASSQFQQPQHF. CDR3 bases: TGCGCCAGCAGTCAATTCCAACAGCCCCAGCATTTT.

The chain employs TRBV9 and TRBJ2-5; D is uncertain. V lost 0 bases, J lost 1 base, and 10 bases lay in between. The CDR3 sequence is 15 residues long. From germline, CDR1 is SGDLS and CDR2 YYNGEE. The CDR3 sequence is CASSVDSGSQETQYF. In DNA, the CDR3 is TGTGCCAGCAGCGTAGATTCCGGGTCCCAAGAGACCCAGTACTTC.

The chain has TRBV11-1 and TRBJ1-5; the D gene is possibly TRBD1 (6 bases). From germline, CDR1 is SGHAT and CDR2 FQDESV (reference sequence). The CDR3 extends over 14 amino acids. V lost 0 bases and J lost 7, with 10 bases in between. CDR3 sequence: CASSLAGGGQPQHF. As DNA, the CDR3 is TGTGCCAGCAGCTTAGCTGGGGGCGGGCAGCCCCAGCATTTT. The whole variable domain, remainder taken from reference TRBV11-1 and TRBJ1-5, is EAEVAQSPRYKITEKSQAVAFWCDPISGHATLYWYRQILGQGPELLVQFQDESVVDDSQLPKDRFSAERLKGVDSTLKIQPAELGDSAMYLCASSLAGGGQPQHFGDGTRLSIL.

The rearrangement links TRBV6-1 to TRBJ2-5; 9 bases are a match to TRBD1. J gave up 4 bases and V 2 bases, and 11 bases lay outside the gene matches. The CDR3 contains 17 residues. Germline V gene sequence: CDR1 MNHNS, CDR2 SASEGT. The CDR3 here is CASSENFGTGRGETQYF. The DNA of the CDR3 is TGTGCCAGCAGTGAAAATTTCGGGACAGGGAGGGGAGAGACCCAGTACTTC.

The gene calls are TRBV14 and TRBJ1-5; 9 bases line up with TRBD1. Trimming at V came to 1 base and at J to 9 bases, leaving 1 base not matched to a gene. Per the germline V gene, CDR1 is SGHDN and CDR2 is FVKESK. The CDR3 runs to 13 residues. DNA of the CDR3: TGTGCCAGCAGCCAAGGACAGGGGGTGCCCCAGCATTTT. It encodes CASSQGQGVPQHF.

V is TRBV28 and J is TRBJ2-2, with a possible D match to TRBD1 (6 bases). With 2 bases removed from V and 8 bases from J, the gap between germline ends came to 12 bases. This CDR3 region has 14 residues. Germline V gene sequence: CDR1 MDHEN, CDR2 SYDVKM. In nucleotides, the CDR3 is TGTGCCAGCAGTTTACCCAGGGGACAAGGGGAGCTGTTTTTT. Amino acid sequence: CASSLPRGQGELFF. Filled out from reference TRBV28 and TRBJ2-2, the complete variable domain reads DVKVTQSSRYLVKRTGEKVFLECVQDMDHENMFWYRQDPGLGLRLIYFSYDVKMKEKGDIPEGYSVSREKKERFSLILESASTNQTSMYLCASSLPRGQGELFFGEGSRLTVL.

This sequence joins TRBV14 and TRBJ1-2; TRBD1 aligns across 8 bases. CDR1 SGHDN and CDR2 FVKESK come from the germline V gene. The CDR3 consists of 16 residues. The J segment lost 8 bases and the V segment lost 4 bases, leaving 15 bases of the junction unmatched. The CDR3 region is CASSLWTGMMASGYTF. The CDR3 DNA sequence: TGTGCCAGCAGCCTCTGGACAGGGATGATGGCAAGCGGCTACACCTTC.

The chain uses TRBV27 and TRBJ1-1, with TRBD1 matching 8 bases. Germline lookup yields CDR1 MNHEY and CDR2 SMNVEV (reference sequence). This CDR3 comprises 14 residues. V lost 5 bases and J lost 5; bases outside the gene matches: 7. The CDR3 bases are TGTGCCAGCAGTCCACAGGGGGGACTGACTGAAGCTTTCTTT. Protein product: CASSPQGGLTEAFF.

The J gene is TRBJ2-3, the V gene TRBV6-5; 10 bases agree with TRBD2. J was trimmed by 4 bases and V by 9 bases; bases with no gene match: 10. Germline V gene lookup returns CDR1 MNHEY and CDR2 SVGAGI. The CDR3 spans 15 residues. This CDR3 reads CASTVASGSADTQYF. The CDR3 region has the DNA TGTGCCAGTACGGTTGCTAGCGGGAGTGCAGATACGCAGTATTTT.

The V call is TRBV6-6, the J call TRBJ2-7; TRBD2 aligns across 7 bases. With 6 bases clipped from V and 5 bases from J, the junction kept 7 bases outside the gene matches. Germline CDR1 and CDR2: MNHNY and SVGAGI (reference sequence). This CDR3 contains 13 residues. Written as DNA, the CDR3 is TGTGCCAGCAGCCCTCACCGGGAGGACGAGCAGTACTTC. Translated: CASSPHREDEQYF.

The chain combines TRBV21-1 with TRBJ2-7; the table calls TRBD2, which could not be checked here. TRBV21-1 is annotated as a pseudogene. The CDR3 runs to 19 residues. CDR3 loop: CASSTRPGLAGRRCYEQYF. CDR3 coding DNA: TGTGCCAGCAGCACGCGGCCGGGACTAGCGGGGAGGCGGTGCTACGAGCAGTACTTC.

The CDR3 here is CASIRGARAGDTEAFF. The CDR3, as DNA: TGTGCCAGCATTCGGGGGGCAAGAGCAGGGGACACTGAAGCTTTCTTT. The rearrangement joins TRBV2 to TRBJ1-1; possibly TRBD1 for D (6 bases). This CDR3 has 16 amino acids. CDR1 SNHLY and CDR2 FYNNEI come from the germline V gene. With 7 bases removed from V and 3 bases from J, the gap between germline ends came to 21 bases.